The rows below give T cell receptor beta chains drawn from one sample of a study of cytomegalovirus exposure and HLA in healthy donors. Repertoires were generated with immunoSEQ multiplex PCR, while TCRdb's copy carries only in-frame clones and drops some. This table has 35,000 to 45,000 clones, around 70% appearing once. The sample was PBMCs. The receptors stem from a woman in her 30s in good health and CMV-seronegative. Each CDR3 is given with its conserved first and last residue. Each record gives: clone size, J gene, CDR3 length, D gene, V gene, CDR3 DNA, CDR3 protein. A D gene is named only where the DNA matches it firmly. Where a row states a size, it is once, few, many or the class of an expanded clone; other rows omit it.

>NA|TRBJ2-2|16|NA|TRBV9
TGTGCCAGCAGCCCGTCTTTACTTGGTGTTCCCGGGGAGCTGTTTTTT
CASSPSLLGVPGELFF
>NA|TRBJ2-1|12|NA|TRBV2
TGTGCCAGCAGTGACGCGGGCAATGAGCAGTTCTTC
CASSDAGNEQFF
>NA|TRBJ1-6|15|NA|TRBV25-1
TGTGCCAGCAGTGCGCGACTTTTTACTCCTTCACCCCTCCACTTT
CASSARLFTPSPLHF
>NA|TRBJ1-5|15|TRBD1|TRBV6-6
TGTGCCAGCTCCCCCCCCAGGGGGCTCGATCAGCCCCAGCATTTT
CASSPPRGLDQPQHF
>few|TRBJ1-3|14|NA|TRBV4-2
TGTGCCAGCAGCCGGCCGAGGCAGGGCGCTTCTTTATATTTT
CASSRPRQGASLYF
>few|TRBJ1-3|10|NA|TRBV30
TGTGCCTGGAGTGTAGGGGCCATATATTTT
CAWSVGAIYF
>few|TRBJ2-1|18|NA|TRBV5-7
TGTGCCAGCAGCTTGGCCAAGGAACCCCCGGGCTCCTACAATGAGCAGTTCTTC
CASSLAKEPPGSYNEQFF
>NA|TRBJ2-2|15|TRBD1|TRBV6-4
TGTGCCAGCAGTGAGCAGGGGGCCGGCACCGGGGAGCTGTTTTTT
CASSEQGAGTGELFF
>NA|TRBJ1-6|16|NA|TRBV7-8
TGTGCCAGCAGCTTAGTGGCGGGGAACTATAATTCACCCCTCCACTTT
CASSLVAGNYNSPLHF
>NA|TRBJ1-4|13|NA|TRBV27
TGTGCCAGCAGATTAGCGACTGGCGAAAAACTGTTTTTT
CASRLATGEKLFF
>NA|TRBJ1-2|14|NA|TRBV30
TGTGCCTGGACCCAACAGGGATCCGATCGCGGCTACACCTTC
CAWTQQGSDRGYTF
>NA|TRBJ1-1|20|NA|TRBV18
TGTGCCAGCTCACCACTAGAGCCCTCGAGACGTTCCGGGTGGAACACTGAAGCTTTCTTT
CASSPLEPSRRSGWNTEAFF
>NA|TRBJ2-2|14|NA|TRBV30
TGTGCCTGGAGGGTAGGGGGGGATGCCGGGGAGCTGTTTTTT
CAWRVGGDAGELFF
>NA|TRBJ1-1|13|NA|TRBV29-1
TGCAGCGTTCATCCTAGGATGAACACTGAAGCTTTCTTT
CSVHPRMNTEAFF
>NA|TRBJ1-2|13|NA|TRBV28
TGTGCCAGCAACCCTGGGAGGCACTATGGCTACACCTTC
CASNPGRHYGYTF
>NA|TRBJ2-1|13|TRBD2|TRBV5-4
TGTGCCAGCAGCCGGGCCACTAGCGATGAGCAGTTCTTC
CASSRATSDEQFF
>NA|TRBJ1-6|14|NA|TRBV6-4
TGTGCCAGCAGTGAATTCTCCCCGAATTCACCCCTCCACTTT
CASSEFSPNSPLHF
>once|TRBJ1-2|16|NA|TRBV30
TGTGCCTGGAGTGTACTGGGACAACGCACTAACTATGGCTACACCTTC
CAWSVLGQRTNYGYTF
>NA|TRBJ2-7|13|TRBD2|TRBV29-1
TGCAGCGTTGCCGCCGGGGGGGCTTACGAGCAGTACTTC
CSVAAGGAYEQYF
>NA|TRBJ1-2|13|NA|TRBV7-2
TGTGCCAGCACTGGCCACCTGGGGCTTGGCTACACCTTC
CASTGHLGLGYTF
>NA|TRBJ1-5|15|NA|TRBV4-2
TGTGCCAGCAGCCAAGCCATAGGGAGGCATCAGCCCCAGCATTTT
CASSQAIGRHQPQHF
>NA|TRBJ1-1|13|NA|TRBV28
TGTGCCAGCAGTTTATTGGAGGGCCATGAAGCTTTCTTT
CASSLLEGHEAFF
>NA|TRBJ1-1|11|NA|TRBV7-2
TGTGCCAGCTTTCGTCTCACTGAAGCTTTCTTT
CASFRLTEAFF
>once|TRBJ2-1|16|NA|TRBV28
TGTGCCAGCAGCCCGACCCTGGGTAGACTAGGGGATGAGCAGTTCTTC
CASSPTLGRLGDEQFF
>NA|TRBJ1-6|13|NA|TRBV29-1
TGCAGCGTTCTACACAGGGCCCAGGGAGCCCTCCACTTT
CSVLHRAQGALHF
>few|TRBJ2-6|15|NA|TRBV15
TGTGCCACCAGCACCTTAAACTCTGGGGCCAACGTCCTGACTTTC
CATSTLNSGANVLTF
>NA|TRBJ2-5|15|TRBD2|TRBV11-3
TGTGCCAGCAGCCCCGGGACTAGCGTGGGAGAGACCCAGTACTTC
CASSPGTSVGETQYF
>NA|TRBJ2-2|17|TRBD2|TRBV5-4
TGTGCCAGCAGCTTGGGTTCGGCTAGCGGAAGGACCGGGGAGCTGTTTTTT
CASSLGSASGRTGELFF
>NA|TRBJ2-7|15|NA|TRBV5-1
TGCGCCAGCAGCTTGATGGGCGGAGGGACCTACGAGCAGTACTTC
CASSLMGGGTYEQYF
>few|TRBJ1-4|15|TRBD1|TRBV28
TGTGCCAGCACCCCGATGGCAGGGGGTGTTGAAAAACTGTTTTTT
CASTPMAGGVEKLFF
>NA|TRBJ2-5|18|NA|TRBV9
TGTGCCAGCAGCCCCTCCCTCCAGGGTTTTTGGGGACAAGAGACCCAGTACTTC
CASSPSLQGFWGQETQYF
>NA|TRBJ2-5|16|TRBD2|TRBV7-7
TGTGCCAGCAGCCCGGGACTAGCGGAGCCCCAAGAGACCCAGTACTTC
CASSPGLAEPQETQYF
>NA|TRBJ2-6|15|TRBD1|TRBV10-3
TGTGCCATCAGTGGAACAGGGGCTGGGGCCAACGTCCTGACTTTC
CAISGTGAGANVLTF
>NA|TRBJ1-1|15|TRBD1|TRBV28
TGTGCCAGCAGTTTCCTTGGACAGGGCATCACTGAAGCTTTCTTT
CASSFLGQGITEAFF
>NA|TRBJ2-7|13|NA|TRBV2
TGTGCCAGCAGTGAGGACATCCCCTACGAGCAGTACTTC
CASSEDIPYEQYF
>NA|TRBJ2-5|14|TRBD2|TRBV7-9
TGTGCCAGCAGCGCGACTAGCGGCCAAGAGACCCAGTACTTC
CASSATSGQETQYF
>NA|TRBJ2-2|15|NA|TRBV6-5
TGTGCCAGCAGTTACTCTAGCGGGAACACCGGGGAGCTGTTTTTT
CASSYSSGNTGELFF
>NA|TRBJ1-1|15|TRBD1|TRBV30
TGTGCCTGGAGTGGGGCGGACAGGAGAAAGACTGAAGCTTTCTTT
CAWSGADRRKTEAFF
>NA|TRBJ2-7|14|NA|TRBV5-1
TGCGCCAGCAGCTTGGCCGGACCTGGGGGGGAGCAGTACTTC
CASSLAGPGGEQYF
>once|TRBJ2-1|14|NA|TRBV15
TGTGCCACCAGCAGAGATAACCCCGGGAATGAGCAGTTCTTC
CATSRDNPGNEQFF
>NA|TRBJ1-5|14|NA|TRBV7-8
TGTGCCAGCAGCTTAGCGAAGGACTCCCGGGCCCAGCATTTT
CASSLAKDSRAQHF
>NA|TRBJ2-5|22|TRBD2|TRBV9
TGTGCCAGCAGCGAGGGCCCCTTGCTTTTGGGGAGGGCCTCTGATGGCAGGGAGACCCAGTACTTC
CASSEGPLLLGRASDGRETQYF